The 26 T cell receptor beta chains below were found in one sample sequenced in a study of cytomegalovirus exposure and HLA in healthy donors. The PCR ran on 60 Vbeta and 13 Jbeta primers. Data came from immunoSEQ multiplex PCR; TCRdb stores just in-frame clones and leaves some out. This table holds 110,000 or so clones, roughly 80% found once. Sequenced material: PBMCs. The receptors shown here come from a man aged 50 to 60 in good health and CMV-seropositive.

This chain uses TRBV7-2 with TRBJ1-3, with D tentatively TRBD1 (6 bases). V dropped 5 bases and J dropped 0 bases, with 11 bases sitting between them. CDR1 and CDR2 (germline): SGHTA, FQGNSA. This CDR3 spans 15 amino acids. The CDR3 loop reads CASSTQGSSGNTIYF. The CDR3, as DNA: TGTGCCAGCAGCACACAGGGCTCCTCTGGAAACACCATATATTTT. Drawing the rest from reference TRBV7-2 and TRBJ1-3, the complete variable domain is GAGVSQSPSNKVTEKGKDVELRCDPISGHTALYWYRQSLGQGLEFLIYFQGNSAPDKSGLPSDRFSAERTGGSVSTLTIQRTQQEDSAVYLCASSTQGSSGNTIYFGEGSWLTVV.

The gene calls are TRBV2 and TRBJ2-5; TRBD1 aligns across 7 bases. This CDR3 has 13 amino acids. CDR1 is SNHLY and CDR2 is FYNNEI in the germline V gene. The ends lost 6 bases at V and 2 bases at J; junction bases unmatched: 3. CDR3 DNA: TGTGCCAGCAGGGGACAGCCTCAAGAGACCCAGTACTTC. It yields the protein CASRGQPQETQYF. Variable domain in full (rest from reference TRBV2 and TRBJ2-5): EPEVTQTPSHQVTQMGQEVILRCVPISNHLYFYWYRQILGQKVEFLVSFYNNEISEKSEIFDDQFSVERPDGSNFTLKIRSTKLEDSAMYFCASRGQPQETQYFGPGTRLLVL.

This chain joins TRBV21-1 and TRBJ2-2; TRBD1 reflects the table's D call only, with no check against the DNA. TRBV21-1 is a listed pseudogene. The CDR3 runs 13 residues. The CDR3 nucleotides read TGTGCCAGCAGCGGACAGTTCACCGGGGAGCTGTTTTTT. Encoded protein: CASSGQFTGELFF.

This clone has just a few counts. The V call is TRBV7-9, the J call TRBJ1-4; possibly TRBD1 for D (6 bases). The ends were cut back, 5 bases at V and 3 bases at J, with 13 bases in the middle. The CDR3 covers 15 residues. CDR1 and CDR2 from the germline V gene are SEHNR and FQNEAQ (reference sequence). Written as DNA, the CDR3 is TGTGCCAGCAGCCCACGCAACAGGGCTAATGAAAAACTGTTTTTT. Its protein product is CASSPRNRANEKLFF.

V is TRBV5-6 and J is TRBJ1-1; 7 bases map to TRBD1. CDR3 length: 17 amino acids. Germline V gene sequence: CDR1 SGHDT, CDR2 YYEEEE. Trimming removed 5 bases from V and 1 base from J; junction bases left unmatched: 14. Here the CDR3 DNA reads TGTGCCAGCAGTTTACGAGCAGGGGGAAAAACGAACACTGAAGCTTTCTTT. Encoded protein: CASSLRAGGKTNTEAFF.

The chain employs TRBV19 and TRBJ2-1; 7 nucleotides agree with TRBD1. CDR3 length: 15 amino acids. J lost 2 bases, V lost 2 bases, and 3 bases had no gene match. The germline V gene has CDR1 LNHDA and CDR2 SQIVND (reference sequence). The CDR3 sequence: CASSINRGTYNEQFF. The CDR3, as DNA: TGTGCCAGTAGTATAAACAGGGGAACCTACAATGAGCAGTTCTTC. The variable domain in full, completed from reference TRBV19 and TRBJ2-1, reads DGGITQSPKYLFRKEGQNVTLSCEQNLNHDAMYWYRQDPGQGLRLIYYSQIVNDFQKGDIAEGYSVSREKKESFPLTVTSAQKNPTAFYLCASSINRGTYNEQFFGPGTRLTVL.

The rearrangement joins TRBV6-4 to TRBJ1-1, with TRBD1 identical over 7 bases. CDR1 MRHNA and CDR2 SNTAGT come from the germline V gene. The trim removed 7 bases at V and 7 bases at J, leaving 18 bases unmatched. The CDR3 has 16 residues. In DNA, the CDR3 is TGTGCCAGCACCCCACAGGCGGGCAGGGGGATGGGTGAAGCTTTCTTT. As protein: CASTPQAGRGMGEAFF.

Written as DNA, the CDR3 is TGTGCCAGCAGTGAAGGACAGGTTAGCAATCAGCCCCAGCATTTT. Its protein is CASSEGQVSNQPQHF. The gene calls are TRBV28 and TRBJ1-5; 7 bases agree with TRBD1. This CDR3 comprises 15 residues. The junction had 4 bases not matched to a gene; V was cut back by 5 bases and J by 0 bases. Germline assignment: CDR1 MDHEN and CDR2 SYDVKM. The entire variable domain, with the rest obtained from reference TRBV28 and TRBJ1-5, is as follows: DVKVTQSSRYLVKRTGEKVFLECVQDMDHENMFWYRQDPGLGLRLIYFSYDVKMKEKGDIPEGYSVSREKKERFSLILESASTNQTSMYLCASSEGQVSNQPQHFGDGTRLSIL.

J is TRBJ1-5 and V is TRBV28; no clear D. CDR1 and CDR2 from the germline V gene are MDHEN and SYDVKM. The CDR3 contains 17 residues. V was cut by 5 bases and J by 2 bases, with 19 bases left in between. The CDR3 loop reads CASSGGLPRLGNQPQHF. As DNA, the CDR3 is TGTGCCAGCAGTGGTGGGCTACCCCGGCTCGGCAATCAGCCCCAGCATTTT.

The V and J genes are TRBV7-2 and TRBJ1-5, with TRBD1 as a possible D gene (5 bases). Germline values: CDR1 SGHTA, CDR2 FQGNSA. V lost 5 bases and J 0 bases, leaving 20 bases between the germline ends. The CDR3 sequence is 18 residues long. The CDR3, as DNA: TGTGCCAGCAGCCCAAGAATACCTCAGGGTTATAGCAATCAGCCCCAGCATTTT. Its translation: CASSPRIPQGYSNQPQHF.

The chain has TRBV15 and TRBJ1-6; 8 nucleotides align to TRBD1. Per the germline V gene, CDR1 is LNHNV and CDR2 is YYDKDF (reference sequence). There are 15 residues in the CDR3. V trimming: 1 base; J trimming: 10 bases; junction bases outside the gene matches: 6. CDR3 coding DNA: TGTGCCACCAGCAGAGGGTCAGGGGGCGACTCACCCCTCCACTTT. Its translation: CATSRGSGGDSPLHF.

As for this clone: The identical CDR3 is also encoded by other nucleotide sequences in the sample. V gene TRBV6-5 combines with J gene TRBJ1-5; D gene uncertain. Germline assignment: CDR1 MNHEY and CDR2 SVGAGI. CDR3 length equals 13 residues. The V end was cut by 0 bases, the J end by 7 bases, with 7 bases between. This chain's CDR3 is CASSYSGRQPQHF. The CDR3 DNA follows: TGTGCCAGCAGTTACTCGGGCCGGCAGCCCCAGCATTTT.

The rearrangement joins TRBV5-1 to TRBJ2-5, with 8 nucleotides matching TRBD2. There are 15 residues in the CDR3. V dropped 4 bases and J dropped 3; count of bases not matched to a gene: 8. Germline values: CDR1 SGHRS, CDR2 YFSETQ. CDR3 bases: TGCGCCAGCAGCCTCAACGGGGGGGTGGAAGAGACCCAGTACTTC. Protein product: CASSLNGGVEETQYF.

This clone has a handful of counts. This sequence joins TRBV2 and TRBJ2-1; D not resolved. The V gene lost 6 bases and the J gene lost 4 bases, with 13 bases spanning the gap. The CDR3 has 14 residues. The germline V gene encodes CDR1 SNHLY and CDR2 FYNNEI. CDR3 sequence: CASSISRLYNEQFF. CDR3 nucleotides: TGTGCCAGCAGCATATCCAGACTTTACAATGAGCAGTTCTTC.

This clone turned up a few times. V gene TRBV5-1 combines with J gene TRBJ1-4, with 8 positions matching TRBD1. There are 14 residues in the CDR3. V lost 4 bases to trimming and J lost 5 bases; unmatched junction nucleotides: 4. The germline V gene has CDR1 SGHRS and CDR2 YFSETQ. CDR3 in amino acids: CASSRTGPNEKLFF. CDR3 nucleotides: TGCGCCAGCAGCCGGACAGGGCCGAATGAAAAACTGTTTTTT.

This clone appeared a single time. The chain's CDR3 is CASGHRGGSSTDTQYF. CDR3 in DNA: TGTGCCAGCGGTCACAGGGGAGGCAGTTCGACAGATACGCAGTATTTT. The V and J genes are TRBV27 and TRBJ2-3, with D tentatively TRBD1 (7 bases). Germline CDR1 MNHEY, CDR2 SMNVEV (reference sequence). The CDR3 spans 16 residues. V lost 8 bases, J lost 3 bases, and 21 bases lay in between.

The chain is built from TRBV5-1 and TRBJ2-7; D remains ambiguous. The ends were cut back, 4 bases at V and 6 bases at J, with 14 bases in the middle. Per germline, CDR1 SGHRS and CDR2 YFSETQ. The length of the CDR3 is 13 residues. In nucleotides, the CDR3 is TGCGCCAGCAGCCCCTGGGCCCAGGCCGAGCAGTACTTC. Protein: CASSPWAQAEQYF.

This chain joins TRBV5-5 and TRBJ1-5; D not certain. The length of the CDR3 is 12 residues. Germline CDR1 and CDR2: SGHKS and YYEKEE (reference sequence). With 4 bases removed from V and 11 bases from J, the gap between germline ends came to 13 bases. The CDR3 bases are TGTGCCAGCAGCGCCCCCCCGGAGGCCCAGCATTTT. Its protein is CASSAPPEAQHF.

The chain uses TRBV5-4 and TRBJ2-5; D ambiguous. The CDR3 is made up of 14 amino acids. The ends were cut back, 0 bases at V and 7 bases at J, with 13 bases in the middle. CDR1 and CDR2 (germline): SGHNT, YYREEE (reference sequence). CDR3 coding DNA: TGTGCCAGCAGCTTGGTTGAGTCCCCCGGGACCCAGTACTTC. Amino acids: CASSLVESPGTQYF. Using reference TRBV5-4 and TRBJ2-5 for the parts outside the CDR3, the full variable domain is ETGVTQSPTHLIKTRGQQVTLRCSSQSGHNTVSWYQQALGQGPQFIFQYYREEENGRGNFPPRFSGLQFPNYSSELNVNALELDDSALYLCASSLVESPGTQYFGPGTRLLVL.

V and J are TRBV6-5 and TRBJ2-1; 9 bases agree with TRBD2. Germline V gives CDR1 MNHEY, CDR2 SVGAGI. V dropped 2 bases and J dropped 7; count of bases not matched to a gene: 9. The CDR3 contains 16 residues. The CDR3 nucleotides are TGTGCCAGCAGTTACCCGGGACTAGCATCGTATAATGAGCAGTTCTTC. It yields the protein CASSYPGLASYNEQFF.

The rearrangement joins TRBV27 to TRBJ2-5; 14 nucleotides match TRBD2. V lost 5 bases, J lost 5 bases, and 10 bases stayed unmatched. The CDR3 has 17 amino acids. Germline values: CDR1 MNHEY, CDR2 SMNVEV (reference sequence). The CDR3 spells CASSPGTSGSAVETQYF. For the CDR3, the DNA is TGTGCCAGCAGTCCAGGGACTAGCGGGAGTGCGGTGGAGACCCAGTACTTC.

CDR3 region: CASSPRLAYEQYF. The CDR3, as DNA: TGTGCCAGCAGCCCCCGTCTCGCTTACGAGCAGTACTTC. The genes are TRBV16 and TRBJ2-5; D not certain. Gene TRBJ2-7 matches the end of the DNA better, so the J call may be wrong. Germline CDR1 KGHSY, CDR2 FQNENV. CDR3 size: 13 residues.

V usage is TRBV5-1 and J usage is TRBJ2-1; 10 nucleotides align to TRBD2. Trimming at V came to 1 base and at J to 7 bases, leaving 5 bases not matched to a gene. CDR1 and CDR2 (germline): SGHRS, YFSETQ. This CDR3 spans 15 amino acids. Here the CDR3 reads CASSLSLAGVNEQFF. The CDR3 nucleotides read TGCGCCAGCAGCTTGAGCCTAGCGGGGGTAAATGAGCAGTTCTTC. The full variable domain, its missing parts supplied by reference TRBV5-1 and TRBJ2-1, is KAGVTQTPRYLIKTRGQQVTLSCSPISGHRSVSWYQQTPGQGLQFLFEYFSETQRNKGNFPGRFSGRQFSNSRSEMNVSTLELGDSALYLCASSLSLAGVNEQFFGPGTRLTVL.

This clone was detected only a few times. This chain's CDR3 is CASSLAYMDSRMNTEAFF. CDR3 bases: TGTGCCAGCAGCTTAGCCTATATGGACAGCAGAATGAACACTGAAGCTTTCTTT. This chain uses TRBV7-8 with TRBJ1-1, with D perhaps TRBD1 (6 bases). The CDR3 sequence is 18 residues long. V was cut by 0 bases and J by 0 bases, with 17 bases left in between. Per the germline V gene, CDR1 is SGHVS and CDR2 is FQNEAQ.

The chain employs TRBV7-2 and TRBJ2-2; 8 bases map to TRBD2. V was pared by 4 bases and J by 7 bases, with 2 bases of the junction left unmatched. From germline, CDR1 is SGHTA and CDR2 FQGNSA. The CDR3 is made up of 13 amino acids. CDR3 coding DNA: TGTGCCAGCAGCTCGGGGACTAGCGGGGAGCTGTTTTTT. This encodes CASSSGTSGELFF.

Concerning this clone: The CDR3 carries no conserved terminal phenylalanine or tryptophan, so it likely arises from a read error. The limits of the CDR3 on the DNA are not certain, so only TCRdb's listed CDR3 is given. The chain is built from TRBV5-5 and TRBJ2-7; TRBD1, the D gene given by the table, was not confirmed from the DNA. The CDR3 has 13 residues if both end residues are counted. CDR1 and CDR2 from the germline V gene are SGHKS and YYEKEE (reference sequence). The CDR3 spells CASSLNPDRPSSP.